This T cell receptor beta chain was documented in a study of blood T cell repertoires in COVID-19. Study-level background: The United States, Italy and Spain supplied acute and convalescent COVID-19 samples. T cells, B-cell-depleted T cells, or PBMCs provided the cDNA or gDNA that served as material.

The V and J ends lost 3 bases and 4 bases, in that order; junction bases with no gene match: 5. From germline, CDR1 is LGHDT and CDR2 YNNKEL (reference sequence). The length of the CDR3 is 16 residues. How the authors handled the data: Estimates of nucleated cell counts were drawn from the amplification of reference gene primers. Method: immunoSEQ multiplex PCR; TCRdb's copy keeps in-frame clones and lacks some. Clone size and V and J calls were adopted from that table, with D and trimming inferred from the DNA. The sample lists around 210,000 clones; 70% to 90% were seen once. Seattle patients were enrolled during active infection and followed longitudinally.

This TCR was sampled from a man in his forties or fifties with COVID-19, enrolled during active disease. Sample: peripheral blood. This chain joins TRBV3-1 (or the pseudogene TRBV3-2) and TRBJ2-1; 11 nucleotides line up with TRBD2. CDR3: CASSHGLAGRYNEQFF. CDR3 in DNA: TGTGCCAGCAGCCACGGACTAGCGGGCCGGTACAATGAGCAGTTCTTC.